This T cell receptor (beta chain) was documented in a study of post-analysis software for immune sequencing data. Unique molecular identifiers had been added to the TCR beta cDNA libraries. TCRdb re-called the PCR reads through MiXCR, storing one row per CDR3 protein. The profile shows about 770,000 distinct CDR3 sequences, 46% of them singletons. The TCR comes from a girl aged 5 to 17 with multiple sclerosis. Sequencing input: blood.

For the CDR3, the DNA is TGTGCCAGCAGCCTTTTAGCGGGAGCGGTGGGCGAGCAGTACTTC. This translates into CASSLLAGAVGEQYF. V and J are TRBV7-3 and TRBJ2-7; 9 nucleotides match TRBD2. This CDR3 contains 15 residues. Trimming took 5 bases from V and 6 from J; bases not matched to a gene: 11. Per the germline V gene, CDR1 is SGHTA and CDR2 is FQGTGA.